These T cell receptor beta chains were read from a single sample in a study of patients and donors after allogeneic stem cell transplantation. TCRdb analysed the RT-PCR reads with MiXCR anew, one entry per CDR3 protein. The repertoire holds 150,000 to 200,000 distinct CDR3 sequences, with 30% as singletons. What was sequenced was blood, either unsorted or a sorted T cell fraction (not recorded which). These receptor sequences come from a human donor who was either an allogeneic HSCT recipient or a stem cell or donor lymphocyte infusion donor (not recorded which). It is not recorded whose cells these are; they may come from a transplant donor. The CDR3 runs from the conserved cysteine through the conserved F or W. Fields, in order: clone size, J gene, V gene, CDR3 protein. Some rows mark clone size as missing; the rest say once, few, many or name a class of expanded clone.

abundance: few
j_gene: TRBJ2-1
v_gene: TRBV27
CDR3aa: CASTAVGVHNEQFF

abundance: many
j_gene: TRBJ1-5
v_gene: TRBV12-3/TRBV12-4
CDR3aa: CASSPGQGYQPQHF

abundance: .
j_gene: TRBJ2-7
v_gene: TRBV24-1
CDR3aa: CASSCLPYEQYF

abundance: few
j_gene: TRBJ1-1
v_gene: TRBV7-6
CDR3aa: CASSLGVGVNTEAFF

abundance: .
j_gene: TRBJ2-1
v_gene: TRBV20-1
CDR3aa: CSARVTGAGYQQFF

abundance: few
j_gene: TRBJ2-7
v_gene: TRBV27
CDR3aa: CASSLRNFPSYEQYF

abundance: .
j_gene: TRBJ2-7
v_gene: TRBV6-5
CDR3aa: CASSYGLHSYEQYF

abundance: .
j_gene: TRBJ2-1
v_gene: TRBV5-1
CDR3aa: CASSRDWARVYNEQFF

abundance: .
j_gene: TRBJ2-1
v_gene: TRBV6-6
CDR3aa: CASSPLGLPYNEQFF

abundance: few
j_gene: TRBJ1-5
v_gene: TRBV5-6
CDR3aa: CASTLGGGRGNQPQHF

abundance: .
j_gene: TRBJ2-7
v_gene: TRBV15
CDR3aa: CATSRQPGLGDYEQYF

abundance: few
j_gene: TRBJ1-1
v_gene: TRBV20-1
CDR3aa: CSAIQGSTEAFF

abundance: .
j_gene: TRBJ2-2
v_gene: TRBV25-1
CDR3aa: CASSEGLPGELFF

abundance: .
j_gene: TRBJ2-2
v_gene: TRBV21-1
CDR3aa: CASSNRQGIDSGELFF

abundance: .
j_gene: TRBJ2-7
v_gene: TRBV7-9
CDR3aa: CASSPRPPTGRYEQYF

abundance: few
j_gene: TRBJ2-7
v_gene: TRBV29-1
CDR3aa: CSVEDPGQRDYEQYF

abundance: few
j_gene: TRBJ2-6
v_gene: TRBV4-3
CDR3aa: CASSPVSGANVLTF

abundance: once
j_gene: TRBJ2-1
v_gene: TRBV11-2
CDR3aa: CASSSIAGGSYNEQFF

abundance: few
j_gene: TRBJ2-7
v_gene: TRBV12-3/TRBV12-4
CDR3aa: CASRSGTDLYEQYF

abundance: .
j_gene: TRBJ1-5
v_gene: TRBV11-2
CDR3aa: CASSLGTGGPQPQHF

abundance: few
j_gene: TRBJ2-5
v_gene: TRBV5-1
CDR3aa: CASSVGQTQETQYF

abundance: .
j_gene: TRBJ2-5
v_gene: TRBV29-1
CDR3aa: CSGSGQDQETQYF

abundance: many
j_gene: TRBJ2-1
v_gene: TRBV5-1
CDR3aa: CASRFAINEQFF

abundance: few
j_gene: TRBJ1-5
v_gene: TRBV5-1
CDR3aa: CASSPGSPPNQPQHF

abundance: .
j_gene: TRBJ2-7
v_gene: TRBV7-9
CDR3aa: CASSRNHYEQYF

abundance: few
j_gene: TRBJ2-1
v_gene: TRBV6-6
CDR3aa: CASSYPLNEQFF

abundance: .
j_gene: TRBJ2-1
v_gene: TRBV7-9
CDR3aa: CASSHRDRVINEQFF

abundance: .
j_gene: TRBJ2-2
v_gene: TRBV18
CDR3aa: CASSRNGLADNTGELFF

abundance: few
j_gene: TRBJ2-5
v_gene: TRBV7-9
CDR3aa: CASSHPDIDQETQYF

abundance: .
j_gene: TRBJ2-5
v_gene: TRBV7-9
CDR3aa: CASSLGLPETQYF

abundance: many
j_gene: TRBJ1-5
v_gene: TRBV29-1
CDR3aa: CSVRDINQPQHF

abundance: .
j_gene: TRBJ2-3
v_gene: TRBV20-1
CDR3aa: CSARVLRRGQITSTDTQYF

abundance: few
j_gene: TRBJ1-1
v_gene: TRBV6-2/TRBV6-3
CDR3aa: CASSYRDRNTEAFF

abundance: few
j_gene: TRBJ2-1
v_gene: TRBV20-1
CDR3aa: CSASTNEQFF

abundance: many
j_gene: TRBJ1-6
v_gene: TRBV7-6
CDR3aa: CASSSGTGPLPLHF

abundance: .
j_gene: TRBJ1-5
v_gene: TRBV6-6
CDR3aa: CASSYVRGPQQPQHF

abundance: .
j_gene: TRBJ2-7
v_gene: TRBV20-1
CDR3aa: CSATAVDPSYEQYF

abundance: .
j_gene: TRBJ2-5
v_gene: TRBV15
CDR3aa: CATSREAHTREETQYF

abundance: .
j_gene: TRBJ2-4
v_gene: TRBV27
CDR3aa: CASRFQGGNIQYF

abundance: .
j_gene: TRBJ2-7
v_gene: TRBV5-1
CDR3aa: CASSDITGGYEQYF

abundance: .
j_gene: TRBJ2-5
v_gene: TRBV12-3/TRBV12-4
CDR3aa: CASSPGSRSTQYF

abundance: many
j_gene: TRBJ1-5
v_gene: TRBV20-1
CDR3aa: CSARQGARNQPQHF

abundance: .
j_gene: TRBJ2-3
v_gene: TRBV7-9
CDR3aa: CASSFSVSTDTQYF

abundance: many
j_gene: TRBJ1-3
v_gene: TRBV6-5
CDR3aa: CASSYLGLSSGNTIYF

abundance: many
j_gene: TRBJ1-5
v_gene: TRBV15
CDR3aa: CATSTLQGRGSNQPQHF

abundance: .
j_gene: TRBJ1-5
v_gene: TRBV7-2
CDR3aa: CASSRDKSYQPQHF

abundance: .
j_gene: TRBJ2-7
v_gene: TRBV10-3
CDR3aa: CAISVGVKDYEQYF

abundance: .
j_gene: TRBJ2-2
v_gene: TRBV5-6
CDR3aa: CASSLGGGPGGELFF

abundance: .
j_gene: TRBJ2-7
v_gene: TRBV7-9
CDR3aa: CASSSAVHPPSYEQYF

abundance: .
j_gene: TRBJ2-1
v_gene: TRBV20-1
CDR3aa: CSANTREMGYNEQFF

abundance: few
j_gene: TRBJ1-5
v_gene: TRBV12-3/TRBV12-4
CDR3aa: CASSFGLVNQPQHF

abundance: .
j_gene: TRBJ2-1
v_gene: TRBV11-1
CDR3aa: CASSLRLAGLYGYNEQFF

abundance: .
j_gene: TRBJ2-1
v_gene: TRBV27
CDR3aa: CASSFSVGNAFSYNEQFF